This T cell receptor (beta chain) was obtained from a study of cytomegalovirus exposure and HLA in healthy donors. Across the whole study: Researchers found that approximately 85% of almost 400 genotyped donors fell within the Caucasian-associated ancestry cluster.

Vbeta (60) and Jbeta (13) primers were used in the PCR. Using immunoSEQ multiplex PCR, the repertoire was profiled, and TCRdb retains in-frame clones only, with some absent. The sample lists 200,000 to 250,000 clones; roughly 83% were seen once. The V segment lost 4 bases and the J segment 5 bases; nucleotides outside the gene matches: 8. This CDR3 is built from 14 residues. Germline V gene sequence: CDR1 SGHRS, CDR2 YFSETQ. The rearrangement joins TRBV5-1 to TRBJ2-7; 8 nucleotides agree with TRBD2. The sequencing sample was made of PBMCs. The receptor comes from a boy between 2 and 10 years old in good health and CMV-seronegative. Here the CDR3 reads CASSVGLGLDEQYF. The CDR3 DNA reads as TGCGCCAGCAGCGTGGGACTAGGACTCGACGAGCAGTACTTC.